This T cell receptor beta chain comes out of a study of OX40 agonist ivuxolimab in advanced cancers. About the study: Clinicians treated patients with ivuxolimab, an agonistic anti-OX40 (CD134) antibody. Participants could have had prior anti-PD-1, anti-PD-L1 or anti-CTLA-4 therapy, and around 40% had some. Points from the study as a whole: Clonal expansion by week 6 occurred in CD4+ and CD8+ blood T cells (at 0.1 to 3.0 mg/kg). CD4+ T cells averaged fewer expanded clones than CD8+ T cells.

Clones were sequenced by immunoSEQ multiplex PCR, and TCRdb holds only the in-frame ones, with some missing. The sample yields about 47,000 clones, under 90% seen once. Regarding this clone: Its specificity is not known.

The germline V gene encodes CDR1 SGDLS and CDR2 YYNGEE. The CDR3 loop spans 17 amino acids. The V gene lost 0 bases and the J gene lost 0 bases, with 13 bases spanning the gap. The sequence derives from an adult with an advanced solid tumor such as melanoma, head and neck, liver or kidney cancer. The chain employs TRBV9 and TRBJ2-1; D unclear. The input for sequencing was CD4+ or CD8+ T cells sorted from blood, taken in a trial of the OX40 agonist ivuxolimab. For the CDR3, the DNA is TGTGCCAGCAGCGTAGACTCCGCCTCGACCTCCTACAATGAGCAGTTCTTC. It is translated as CASSVDSASTSYNEQFF.